This T cell receptor (beta chain) was recovered during a study of T cell repertoires in cytomegalovirus infection. Study-level information: Evidence of both CMV infection and a matching HLA type came from public TCR beta signatures.

Notes on the study in general: Summed frequency of shared TCR beta families picked out CMV carriers who also had the relevant HLA. Dominating the ex vivo response were TCR beta clonotypes that were CMV-specific and HLA-C-restricted.

MiXCR, applied by TCRdb to the reads, yields one record per CDR3 protein. The sample contains around 180,000 distinct CDR3 sequences, approximately 20% of which appear only once. Unmatched junction bases numbered 10, after V lost 2 bases and J lost 6 bases. This CDR3 is 16 amino acids long. In germline, CDR1 is SGHTA, CDR2 FQGNSA. This clonotype has ten or more counts. As yet, its antigen is unknown. The clonotype was recovered from a human donor in good health (CMV status not recorded). Some clones in this sample may be carry-over from other donors' samples. The specimen sequenced was PBMCs. The chain links TRBV7-2 to TRBJ2-7; 10 nucleotides align to TRBD2. The CDR3 sequence: CASSLSSSGRAGEQYF. DNA of the CDR3: TGTGCCAGCAGCTTATCCTCCAGCGGGAGGGCCGGCGAGCAGTACTTC.